The sequence of this T cell receptor (beta chain) was determined in a study of cytomegalovirus exposure and HLA in healthy donors. Study-level points and caveats: Specificity of a few CMV-associated chains for CMV antigens was verified in vitro. Investigators reported over 150 TCR beta chains as tied to cytomegalovirus. Rare sequences made up most TCRs, while some public TCRs were found in many donors.

V gave up 5 bases and J gave up 10 bases, with 15 bases separating them. The CDR3 contains 13 residues. Germline V gene data show CDR1 as SGHAT and CDR2 as FQNNGV. Of note for this clone: The antigen is undetermined.

Sequenced by immunoSEQ multiplex PCR; TCRdb stores in-frame clones only, minus some. The data contain more than 50,000 clones, around nine tenths of them singletons. An approximately 130-subject validation cohort, separate from the approximately 720-subject first cohort, supplied the donors. This receptor was identified in a woman aged 30 to 39 in good health and CMV-seronegative. Source material: PBMCs. This sequence joins TRBV11-2 and TRBJ2-1; the D gene is possibly TRBD2 (6 bases). Here the CDR3 DNA reads TGTGCCAGCAGCCCCGCCGGTGGGGGGGAGCAGTTCTTC. The encoded protein is CASSPAGGGEQFF.